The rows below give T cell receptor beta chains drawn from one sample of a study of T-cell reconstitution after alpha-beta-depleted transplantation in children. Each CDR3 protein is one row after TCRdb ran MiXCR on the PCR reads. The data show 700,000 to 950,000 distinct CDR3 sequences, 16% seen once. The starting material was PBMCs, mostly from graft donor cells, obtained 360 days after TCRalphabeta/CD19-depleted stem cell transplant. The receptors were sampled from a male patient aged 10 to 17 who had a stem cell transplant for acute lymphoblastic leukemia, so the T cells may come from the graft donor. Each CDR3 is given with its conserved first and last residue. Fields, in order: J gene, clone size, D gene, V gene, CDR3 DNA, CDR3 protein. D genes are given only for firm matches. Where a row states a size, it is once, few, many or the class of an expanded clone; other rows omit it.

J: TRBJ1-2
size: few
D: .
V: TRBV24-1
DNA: TGTGCCACCAGTGATTTGCGGACAGACTATGGCTACACCTTC
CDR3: CATSDLRTDYGYTF

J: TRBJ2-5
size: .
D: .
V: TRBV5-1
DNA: TGCGCCAGCAGCTTGATAGGGCAGGGAATGGAGACCCAGTACTTC
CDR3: CASSLIGQGMETQYF

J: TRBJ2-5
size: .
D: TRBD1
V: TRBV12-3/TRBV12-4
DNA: TGTGCCAGCAGTTCCGTAGGGGGCGAGGAGACCCAGTACTTC
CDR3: CASSSVGGEETQYF

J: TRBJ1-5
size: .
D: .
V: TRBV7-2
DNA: TGTGCCAGCAGCTTAGAATGGGGACAGCCCCAGCATTTT
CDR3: CASSLEWGQPQHF

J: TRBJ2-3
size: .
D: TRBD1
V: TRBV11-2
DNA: TGTGCCAGCAGCTTAGGGTCTTACAGGGGCGGCACAGATACGCAGTATTTT
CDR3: CASSLGSYRGGTDTQYF

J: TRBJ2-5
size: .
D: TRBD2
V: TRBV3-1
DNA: TGTGCCAGCAGCCTAGCGGGAGGGGTACAGACCCAGTACTTC
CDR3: CASSLAGGVQTQYF

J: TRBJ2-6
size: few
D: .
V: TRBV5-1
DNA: TGCGCCAGCAGCTTGGCGGGCCAGGGTCACTCTGGGGCCAACGTCCTGACTTTC
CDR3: CASSLAGQGHSGANVLTF

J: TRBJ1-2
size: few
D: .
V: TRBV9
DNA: TGTGCCAGCAGCGTAGAGGACAGAGACTCCTATGGCTACACCTTC
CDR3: CASSVEDRDSYGYTF

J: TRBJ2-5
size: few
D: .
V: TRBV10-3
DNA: TGTGCCATCAGTGAGTCCTACCCAAAAGAGACCCAGTACTTC
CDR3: CAISESYPKETQYF

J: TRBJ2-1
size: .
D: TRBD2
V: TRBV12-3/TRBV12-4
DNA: TGTGCCAGCAACCTTGGGACTAGCGGGAGGGCCTGGTGGTCCTACAATGAGCAGTTCTTC
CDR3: CASNLGTSGRAWWSYNEQFF

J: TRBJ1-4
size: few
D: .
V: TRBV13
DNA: TGTGCCAGCAGCCGCGGACAGCGGCTCAGAGGGGTGTTTTTT
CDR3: CASSRGQRLRGVFF

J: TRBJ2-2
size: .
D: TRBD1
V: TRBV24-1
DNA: TGTGCCACCAGTGATTTGGGGGGACAGGGTCCCACCGGGGAGCTGTTTTTT
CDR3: CATSDLGGQGPTGELFF

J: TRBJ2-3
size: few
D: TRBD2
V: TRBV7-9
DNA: TGTGCCAGCAGCTTACTAGCGGGTCCTGGGACAGATACGCAGTATTTT
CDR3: CASSLLAGPGTDTQYF

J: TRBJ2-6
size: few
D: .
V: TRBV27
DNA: TGTGCCAGCAGTTTATACGGACAGTTCGGCAACGTCCTGACTTTC
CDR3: CASSLYGQFGNVLTF

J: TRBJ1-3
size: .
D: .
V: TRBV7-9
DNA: TGTGCCAGCAGCTTACTGGTGGTTGGAAACACCATATATTTT
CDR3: CASSLLVVGNTIYF

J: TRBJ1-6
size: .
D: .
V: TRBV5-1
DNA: TGCGCCAGCAGCTTCCGGGACGGATTAAATTCACCCCTCCACTTT
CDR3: CASSFRDGLNSPLHF

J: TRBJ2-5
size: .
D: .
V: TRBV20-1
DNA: TGCAGTGCGTCCCGGGCCGGGGAGACCCAGTACTTC
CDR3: CSASRAGETQYF

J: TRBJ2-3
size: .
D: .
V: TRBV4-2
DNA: TGTGCCAGCAGCCAAGATTCCGCGGGCGCTATGGGCGGAGATACGCAGTATTTT
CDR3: CASSQDSAGAMGGDTQYF

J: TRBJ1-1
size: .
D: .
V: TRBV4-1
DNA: TGCGCCAGCAGCCAAGCATCTGCGTGGGGGCCCGAAGCTTTCTTT
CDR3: CASSQASAWGPEAFF